Each of the 2 T cell receptor beta chains below was sequenced from the same sample in a study of cytomegalovirus exposure and HLA in healthy donors. This table comes from immunoSEQ multiplex PCR, and its TCRdb copy is limited to in-frame clones, with some not included. The repertoire includes 100,000 to 150,000 clones, 90% to 97% of them detected once, and less than 2% sits in the top ten. The sequencing input was PBMCs. These receptors all stem from a man aged 18-30 years in good health and CMV-seronegative.

This chain joins TRBV9 and TRBJ2-7; 11 positions match TRBD1. After removal of 5 bases from V and 2 bases from J, the junction contained 9 bases not matched to a gene. There are 16 residues in the CDR3. Germline V gene lookup returns CDR1 SGDLS and CDR2 YYNGEE. The DNA of the CDR3 is TGTGCCAGCAGTGTTTCTGGGGGACAGGGGGCCTACGAGCAGTACTTC. Its protein product is CASSVSGGQGAYEQYF.

This clone appeared a few times. The chain carries TRBV19 and TRBJ2-1, with D perhaps TRBD2 (6 bases). Deletions cut 7 bases from V and 2 bases from J, with 15 bases between. Germline V gives CDR1 LNHDA, CDR2 SQIVND (reference sequence). The CDR3 sequence is 15 residues long. The CDR3 loop is CASTMGRDPYNEQFF. Here the CDR3 DNA reads TGTGCCAGTACCATGGGGCGGGATCCCTACAATGAGCAGTTCTTC.